One and the same sample provided the 10 T cell receptor beta chains below, sequenced in a study of blood T cell repertoires in COVID-19. Assay: immunoSEQ multiplex PCR; the TCRdb copy retains only in-frame clones and omits some. The sample has approximately 28,000 clones, about 75% seen once; the top ten hold over 13%. The specimen sequenced was peripheral blood. These TCRs come from a man older than 75 with active or convalescent COVID-19.

A remark on this clone: Other DNA sequences from this sample encode an identical CDR3 as well. This chain links TRBV19 with TRBJ2-1; perhaps TRBD2 as D (5 bases). The length of the CDR3 is 13 residues. Trimming took off 3 bases at V and 2 bases at J, with 5 bases between the two ends. The germline gives CDR1 LNHDA, CDR2 SQIVND (reference sequence). The CDR3, as DNA: TGTGCCAGTAGTATCGGGACCTACAATGAGCAGTTCTTC. Its translation: CASSIGTYNEQFF.

The chain combines TRBV5-4 with TRBJ1-3; weak D call: TRBD1 (6 bases). V lost 2 bases and J 5 bases, leaving 14 bases between the germline ends. Germline CDR1 is SGHNT and CDR2 is YYREEE (reference sequence). The CDR3 runs to 15 residues. The CDR3, as DNA: TGTGCCAGCAGCTTCGGGCAGGGGCGTAGAAACACCATATATTTT. Residues: CASSFGQGRRNTIYF. The variable domain in full, completed from reference TRBV5-4 and TRBJ1-3, reads ETGVTQSPTHLIKTRGQQVTLRCSSQSGHNTVSWYQQALGQGPQFIFQYYREEENGRGNFPPRFSGLQFPNYSSELNVNALELDDSALYLCASSFGQGRRNTIYFGEGSWLTVV.

The CDR3 is CASSLAPAGLQETQYF. The CDR3, as DNA: TGCGCCAGCAGCTTGGCCCCGGCAGGACTGCAAGAGACCCAGTACTTC. The chain employs TRBV5-1 and TRBJ2-5; TRBD2 is a possible D gene (5 bases). CDR1 SGHRS and CDR2 YFSETQ come from the germline V gene. This CDR3 is 16 amino acids long. Trimming cost V 0 bases and J 2 bases, with 14 bases left between them.

The gene calls are TRBV6-6 and TRBJ2-1; tentative D call: TRBD1 (5 bases). The CDR3 has 12 residues. With 5 bases removed from V and 8 bases from J, the gap between germline ends came to 10 bases. Germline CDR1 reads MNHNY; CDR2 reads SVGAGI (reference sequence). This chain's CDR3 is CASSRGYYEQFF. CDR3 nucleotides: TGTGCCAGCAGTAGGGGTTACTATGAGCAGTTCTTC.

The rearrangement links TRBV7-5 to TRBJ1-2; TRBD1 is taken as the D call from the table, unchecked against the DNA. TRBV7-5 is shown as a pseudogene. The length of the CDR3 is 17 residues. The CDR3 here is CARSLEVEQGAFYGYTF. CDR3 DNA sequence: TGTGCCAGAAGCTTAGAAGTGGAACAGGGGGCCTTCTATGGCTACACCTTC.

The rearrangement links TRBV6-5 to TRBJ1-1, with 11 bases aligning to TRBD1. From germline, CDR1 is MNHEY and CDR2 SVGAGI. This CDR3 is built from 15 residues. V gave up 5 bases and J gave up 5 bases; unmatched junction bases: 7. The CDR3 spells CASSPPDRGRTEAFF. In DNA form, the CDR3 reads TGTGCCAGCAGTCCTCCGGACAGGGGGCGTACTGAAGCTTTCTTT.

The chain combines TRBV28 with TRBJ2-1; 14 nucleotides line up with TRBD2. The ends lost 3 bases at V and 0 bases at J; junction bases unmatched: 4. The germline CDR1 and CDR2 sequences are MDHEN and SYDVKM. The CDR3 consists of 18 residues. The CDR3 is CASSFGLAGGSSYNEQFF. CDR3 nucleotides: TGTGCCAGCAGTTTTGGACTAGCGGGGGGAAGCTCCTACAATGAGCAGTTCTTC.

The CDR3 protein is CSVGQGADTQYF. As DNA, the CDR3 is TGCAGCGTGGGACAGGGGGCAGATACGCAGTATTTT. The V call is TRBV29-1, the J call TRBJ2-3; 11 nucleotides line up with TRBD1. Germline lookup yields CDR1 SQVTM and CDR2 ANQGSEA. This CDR3 has 12 residues. Trimming removed 6 bases from V and 4 bases from J; junction bases left unmatched: 0.

The chain uses TRBV28 and TRBJ1-1; D is perhaps TRBD1 (6 bases). The V end was cut by 2 bases, the J end by 1 base, with 11 bases between. The CDR3 consists of 15 residues. CDR1 is MDHEN, CDR2 SYDVKM, per germline. Here the CDR3 reads CASSLRTARNTEAFF. In DNA, the CDR3 is TGTGCCAGCAGTTTACGGACAGCCCGGAACACTGAAGCTTTCTTT.

V gene TRBV5-4 combines with J gene TRBJ1-1; D gene ambiguous. The CDR3 is made up of 15 amino acids. CDR1 is SGHNT and CDR2 is YYREEE in the germline V gene (reference sequence). The V end lost 4 bases, the J end lost 5 bases, and 18 bases lay between the germline ends. Here the CDR3 reads CASSTLEVTATEAFF. The CDR3 bases are TGTGCCAGCAGCACGCTGGAGGTTACGGCAACTGAAGCTTTCTTT.